A selection of T cell receptor beta chains follows, all from one sample in a study of blood T cell repertoires in COVID-19. The table came from immunoSEQ multiplex PCR; TCRdb's copy has only in-frame clones and leaves some out. Of some 300,000 clones in the sample, 90% were seen once. The sequencing sample was made of peripheral blood. Every receptor here comes from a middle-aged woman with COVID-19, enrolled during active disease. CDR3s include the opening cysteine and the closing phenylalanine or tryptophan. Each record gives: J gene, V gene, CDR3 protein.

>TRBJ2-5|TRBV2
CASSYQGGQETQYF
>TRBJ2-2|TRBV7-2
CASSFFRASDRTGELFF
>TRBJ2-2|TRBV4-3
CASSQKAGTWHTGELFF
>TRBJ1-2|TRBV11-2
CASSQGQGANYGYTF
>TRBJ1-2|TRBV27
CASSLTHTGIYGYTF
>TRBJ1-4|TRBV27
CASSRAPNRGGTNEKLFF
>TRBJ1-5|TRBV3-1/TRBV3-2
CASSQDLGGYQPQHF
>TRBJ1-1|TRBV5-1
CASSASDRTIHTEAFF
>TRBJ2-1|TRBV7-8
CASRSGGTGSSNEQFF
>TRBJ2-6|TRBV24-1
CATSDLRSGANVLTF
>TRBJ1-4|TRBV15
CATSRDPENEKLFF
>TRBJ1-1|TRBV18
CASSPKTGTEAFF
>TRBJ1-5|TRBV3-1/TRBV3-2
CASSQAAQGHQPQHF
>TRBJ1-2|TRBV4-3
CASSQGLEAVFGGYTF
>TRBJ1-5|TRBV28
CASSLALYQPQHF
>TRBJ2-1|TRBV19
CASSIGWEPPYGQFF
>TRBJ2-5|TRBV24-1
CATSDPRGEGETQYF
>TRBJ2-6|TRBV6-2/TRBV6-3
CASSPGGGANVLTF